This entry is about one T cell receptor (beta chain). Its antigen is unknown. The V and J ends lost 0 bases and 6 bases respectively, with 18 bases between them. This CDR3 has 16 amino acids. CDR1 and CDR2 from the germline V gene are GTSNPN and SVGIG (reference sequence). The assay was immunoSEQ multiplex PCR, and TCRdb's table has in-frame clones only and misses some. The sample lists about 95,000 clones, approximately 85% seen once, with 3% to 4% in the top ten. This record comes from a study of OX40 agonist ivuxolimab in advanced cancers. Turning to the study itself: Ivuxolimab, an antibody acting as an agonist of OX40 (CD134), was used to treat patients.

Notes on the study in general: The expanded peripheral T cells' antigen specificity was not determined.

This TCR was recovered from an adult with an advanced solid tumor such as melanoma, head and neck, liver or kidney cancer. The material was CD4+ or CD8+ T cells sorted from blood, obtained in a trial of the OX40 agonist ivuxolimab. The chain carries TRBV30 and TRBJ2-1, with D maybe TRBD2 (5 bases). CDR3 residues: CAWSVPAGLKANEQFF. CDR3 bases: TGTGCCTGGAGTGTACCTGCGGGCCTTAAGGCCAATGAGCAGTTCTTC. Using reference TRBV30 and TRBJ2-1 for the parts outside the CDR3, the full variable domain is SQTIHQWPATLVQPVGSPLSLECTVEGTSNPNLYWYRQAAGRGLQLLFYSVGIGQISSEVPQNLSASRPQDRQFILSSKKLLLSDSGFYLCAWSVPAGLKANEQFFGPGTRLTVL.